This TCR beta chain was recovered during a study of Ad26.COV2.S vaccination and SARS-CoV-2 variants (dated by TCRdb to about 2021). Study-level background: Vaccine-arm donors came from COV1001, a multicentre, randomized, double-blind, placebo-controlled phase I-IIa trial of Ad26.COV2.S in healthy adults. The specificity and breadth of SARS-CoV-2-reactive T cell receptors after Ad26.COV2.S vaccination were assessed by TCRbeta repertoire sequencing. A total of approximately 32 samples were included in the TCR-sequenced set, comprising about 20 Ad26.COV2.S vaccine recipients, 5 placebo recipients and 8 SARS-CoV-2 convalescent individuals. Trial participants were randomized into five groups of five, in which low-dose or high-dose Ad26.COV2.S was given once or twice, or placebo was given on both occasions. Ad26.COV2.S was administered intramuscularly at 5 x 10^10 or 1 x 10^11 viral particles, either as a single shot or as two shots given 56 days apart. Investigators remained blinded to trial group allocation during experiments and outcome assessment.

CDR1 and CDR2 are drawn from the germline V gene: KGHSH, LQKENI. There are 16 amino acids in the CDR3, from cysteine to phenylalanine inclusive. The entry retains the CDR3 DNA only, 48 bases that are in frame from base 1. The junction carries 15 bases between V and J, which are trimmed by 1 base and 3 bases respectively. Details on this clone: The antigen this receptor binds is unknown. Qualities for individual bases were not recorded, and no much larger clone is one base off.

TCRbeta CDR3 regions were sequenced with the immunoSEQ Assay. After extraction, genomic DNA underwent amplification by bias-controlled multiplex PCR, followed by high-throughput sequencing. The authors' pipeline ran thus. To quantify the absolute abundance of each unique TCRbeta CDR3 region, sequences were collapsed and filtered. T cell fraction was estimated by normalizing TCRbeta template counts to usable DNA, which was measured by amplifying reference genes present in all nucleated cells. Repertoire TCRs were annotated as SARS-CoV-2-specific when V gene, CDR3 amino acid sequence and J gene were exactly matched to a known reactive TCR set. The reference SARS-CoV-2 TCR set came from MIRA and was filtered for enrichment in COVID-19-positive ImmuneCODE repertoires, removing public or cross-reactive TCRs. Using the MIRA antigens, annotated TCRs were further analysed by specific ORF or by position within an ORF. Breadth was defined as annotated unique rearrangements over total unique productive rearrangements; depth was the summed frequency of those rearrangements. Group comparisons of TCR breadth used two-sided Wilcoxon rank-sum tests. In TCRdb, the immuneACCESS table is reduced to in-frame sequences with V and J assigned. These tables do not hold every clone; where another copy was compared, an unresolved V gene accounts for under half, and the others remain unexplained. V, J and clone size were drawn from that table, and D and trimming were deduced from the DNA. The sample table records about 410,000 clones; 70% to 90% of these occur just once. Roughly 3.5% of the sample belongs to the ten largest clones.

The treatment or condition label here, explained by the study, means: some 20 received Ad26.COV2.S at low or high dose, single or two shots; roughly five received placebo; per-sample allocation not given. For vaccine and placebo recipients, repertoires were sequenced using samples collected on day 63 after the first injection. Cohort 1b enrolled about two dozen adults aged 18-55 years at a single site in Boston, USA, between 29 July and 7 August 2020. As a vaccine, Ad26.COV2.S was a replication-incompetent adenovirus type 26 vector that expressed a prefusion-stabilized SARS-CoV-2 spike protein derived from the original Wuhan strain. What the work shows at the level of the full study, not this receptor alone: Higher spike-specific TCR breadth was observed in Ad26.COV2.S recipients than in placebo recipients (P = 0.0014). The authors noted that total T cell responses may have been underestimated by the TCR breadth and depth analyses. Substantial breadth of spike-specific CD8+ and CD4+ T cell responses was reported after vaccination. Non-spike TCR breadth was comparable between vaccine and placebo recipients, consistent with the vaccine containing only spike. The study was not powered to compare responses between vaccine doses or regimens.

The receptor was derived from a person between 18 and 59 years old who received the Ad26.COV2.S COVID-19 vaccine or a placebo. The sample consisted of peripheral blood, taken in a trial of Ad26.COV2.S vaccine versus placebo. Recombination joined TRBV18 with TRBJ1-1, with the D gene too uncertain to name. The CDR3 corresponds to CASSPRRFHEYTEAFF. The nucleotide sequence is TGTGCCAGCTCACCACGGCGGTTCCACGAGTACACTGAAGCTTTCTTT.